Below, 10 T cell receptor beta chains from the same sample are listed, as sequenced in a study of blood T cell repertoires in COVID-19. Clones were sequenced by immunoSEQ multiplex PCR, and TCRdb holds only the in-frame ones, with some missing. The sample has 200,000 to 250,000 clones, 65% to 90% seen once. Sequenced: peripheral blood. These receptor sequences come from a woman in her 70s with COVID-19, enrolled during active disease.

This chain links TRBV30 with TRBJ1-1; TRBD1 might be the D (6 bases). CDR3 length: 14 amino acids. Trimming took off 2 bases at V and 0 bases at J, with 10 bases between the two ends. Germline CDR1 GTSNPN, CDR2 SVGIG (reference sequence). The CDR3 here is CAWSRDTMNTEAFF. CDR3 in DNA: TGTGCCTGGAGTAGGGACACAATGAACACTGAAGCTTTCTTT.

The chain links TRBV11-1 to TRBJ1-3; tentative D call: TRBD1 (5 bases). V was trimmed by 2 bases and J by 0 bases, leaving 8 bases between them. The germline gives CDR1 SGHAT, CDR2 FQDESV (reference sequence). The CDR3 sequence is 15 residues long. CDR3 nucleotides: TGTGCCAGCAGCTTAACAGGAAACTCTGGAAACACCATATATTTT. Encoded protein: CASSLTGNSGNTIYF.

The chain has TRBV6-1 and TRBJ1-1, with no clear D. Trimming shortened V by 6 bases and J by 4 bases, and 9 bases separated the two germline ends. The germline CDR1 and CDR2 sequences are MNHNS and SASEGT. The CDR3 is made up of 12 amino acids. This CDR3 reads CASRSRPTEAFF. The CDR3 DNA reads as TGTGCCAGCAGATCTAGGCCCACTGAAGCTTTCTTT.

The rearrangement uses TRBV30 and TRBJ1-6; 9 bases map to TRBD1. This CDR3 comprises 15 residues. The germline CDR1 and CDR2 sequences are GTSNPN and SVGIG (reference sequence). With V trimmed by 8 bases and J by 5 bases, 10 bases remained unmatched. In DNA, the CDR3 is TGTGCCGGGGAGGGACAGGGAATGGATAATTCACCCCTCCACTTT. Its translation: CAGEGQGMDNSPLHF.

The chain carries TRBV7-3 and TRBJ2-3; D is perhaps TRBD2 (5 bases). The CDR3 loop spans 17 amino acids. Trimming stripped 3 bases from V and 4 bases from J, with 20 bases between. Germline CDR1 is SGHTA and CDR2 is FQGTGA. CDR3 in DNA: TGTGCCAGCAGCTTGGGCCGGGTGGAAGGGAGCTCAGATACGCAGTATTTT. Amino acids: CASSLGRVEGSSDTQYF.

This chain connects TRBV20-1 to TRBJ1-2; D might be TRBD1 (6 bases). This CDR3 has 11 residues. Between the trimmed V and J ends, which lost 7 bases and 8 bases, there was a span of 14 bases. Germline CDR1 reads DFQATT; CDR2 reads SNEGSKA (reference sequence). The CDR3 is CSVQGMSGYTF. The CDR3 DNA follows: TGCAGTGTACAGGGAATGAGCGGCTACACCTTC.

This chain connects TRBV6-6 to TRBJ2-7; the match to TRBD1 covers 7 bases. With V trimmed by 5 bases and J by 2 bases, 6 bases remained unmatched. Germline V CDR1 and CDR2: MNHNY, SVGAGI (reference sequence). CDR3 length equals 14 residues. This CDR3 is CASSPGQLTYEQYF. The DNA of the CDR3 is TGTGCCAGCAGTCCGGGACAGCTTACCTACGAGCAGTACTTC.

The gene calls are TRBV10-3 and TRBJ2-7; TRBD1 matches 8 bases. CDR1 and CDR2 (germline): ENHRY, SYGVKD. Trimming cost V 6 bases and J 6 bases; bases outside gene matches: 13. This CDR3 has 15 amino acids. As DNA, the CDR3 is TGTGCCATCAGCGATGGAGGGACAGGCTCGTCCGAGCAGTACTTC. As protein: CAISDGGTGSSEQYF.

This rearrangement joins TRBV5-1 to TRBJ1-2; D is perhaps TRBD1 (5 bases). Germline V gene lookup returns CDR1 SGHRS and CDR2 YFSETQ. CDR3 size: 14 residues. V dropped 3 bases and J dropped 1 base, with 10 bases sitting between them. The CDR3 sequence: CASSWPDSNYGYTF. The CDR3 DNA reads TGCGCCAGCAGCTGGCCAGACAGTAACTATGGCTACACCTTC.

This sequence joins TRBV6-5 and TRBJ2-2; TRBD1 aligns across 9 bases. The CDR3 consists of 15 residues. Trimming cost V 5 bases and J 0 bases; bases outside gene matches: 1. The germline gives CDR1 MNHEY, CDR2 SVGAGI. CDR3 residues: CASSRTGANTGELFF. The CDR3 nucleotides read TGTGCCAGCAGTAGGACAGGGGCGAACACCGGGGAGCTGTTTTTT.